This section outlines one T cell receptor (beta chain) sequence together with its context. The entry originates in a study of blood T cells in healthy people across ages. Study in general: Using template switching, researchers captured about one barcoded beta molecule for each two T cells.

The authors ran a second PCR of 7 to 11 cycles using a sample-barcoded 5' primer and a J-beta primer mix. TCRdb reanalysed the 5' RACE reads using MiXCR and keeps one entry per CDR3 protein. The sample has 540,000 or so distinct CDR3 sequences; roughly 48% are singletons. The people who gave samples were healthy Caucasians from Russia, aged roughly 6 to 90. In germline, CDR1 is DFQATT, CDR2 SNEGSKA (reference sequence). Trimming shortened V by 0 bases and J by 8 bases, and 26 bases separated the two germline ends. This CDR3 contains 18 residues. The chain carries TRBV20-1 and TRBJ2-1; D might be TRBD1 (6 bases). The sequence came from a man older than 75 in good health. The specimen sequenced was blood. In nucleotides, the CDR3 is TGCAGTGCTAGAGATTTAAAGCGTAGTCAGGGGCTGATTGATGAGCAGTTCTTC. It specifies CSARDLKRSQGLIDEQFF.